This passage covers 2 T cell receptor beta chains from one sample sequenced in a study of CXCR3-negative and CXCR3-positive naive CD8 T cells. Via 5' RACE with UMI labels, TRB cDNA libraries were prepared. TCRdb re-analyzed the 5' RACE reads; it lists each CDR3 protein once, without DNA. The listing records thousands of distinct CDR3 sequences. The sequencing input was naive CXCR3- CD8+ T cells from blood. Subset given: CD45RO-CCR7+CD27+CD95- naive CD8+ T cells lacking CXCR3 (TNR3-). The receptors come from a human donor in good health. Some clones in this sample may be carry-over from other donors' samples.

This clonotype is classed as medium-sized by frequency. This chain connects TRBV7-2 to TRBJ2-6; checking the TCRdb D call of TRBD1 is not possible without DNA. The CDR3 length is 16 residues. CDR1 is SGHTA and CDR2 is FQGNSA in the germline V gene. CDR3 in amino acids: CASSPGQGGRANVLTF.

Its frequency marks this clonotype as medium-sized (0.01 to 0.1%). The rearrangement uses TRBV7-6 and TRBJ2-1; absent DNA, TCRdb's TRBD2 call cannot be checked. Germline CDR1 reads SGHVS; CDR2 reads FNYEAQ. This CDR3 is 13 amino acids long. The CDR3 reads CASSEGLAGEQFF.